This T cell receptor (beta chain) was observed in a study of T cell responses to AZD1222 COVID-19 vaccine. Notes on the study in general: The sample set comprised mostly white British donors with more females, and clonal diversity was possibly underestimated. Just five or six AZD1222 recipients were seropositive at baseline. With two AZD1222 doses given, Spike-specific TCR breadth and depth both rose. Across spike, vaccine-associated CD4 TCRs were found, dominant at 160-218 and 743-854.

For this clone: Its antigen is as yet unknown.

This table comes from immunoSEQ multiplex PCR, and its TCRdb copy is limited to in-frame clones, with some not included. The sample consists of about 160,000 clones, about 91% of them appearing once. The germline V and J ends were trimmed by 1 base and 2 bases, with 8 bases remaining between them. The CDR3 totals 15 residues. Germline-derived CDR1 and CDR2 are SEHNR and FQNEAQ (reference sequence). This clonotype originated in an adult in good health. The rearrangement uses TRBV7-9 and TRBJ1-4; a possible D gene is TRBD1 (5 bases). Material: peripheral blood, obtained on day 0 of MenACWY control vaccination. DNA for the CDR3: TGTGCCAGCAGCTTAGTGGGGGGGACTAATGAAAAACTGTTTTTT. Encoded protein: CASSLVGGTNEKLFF.